This TCR beta chain was documented in a study of blood T cell repertoires in COVID-19. Repertoires were generated with immunoSEQ multiplex PCR, while TCRdb's copy carries only in-frame clones and drops some. This repertoire shows 200,000 or so clones, 88% found once; its top ten account for roughly 3.7%. This TCR was recovered from a woman aged 25 to 39 who had been exposed to COVID-19. Material for sequencing was PBMCs or T cells enriched from blood (not recorded which).

CDR3 DNA: TGTGCCAGCAGCCCTTTGGAGGCACCCAACACCGGGGAGCTGTTTTTT. Translating it yields CASSPLEAPNTGELFF. The gene calls are TRBV7-6 and TRBJ2-2; D is possibly TRBD2 (5 bases). Germline CDR1 SGHVS, CDR2 FNYEAQ. Trimming took 5 bases from V and 2 from J, leaving 15 bases between them. The CDR3 consists of 16 residues.